This is a list of T cell receptor beta chains from one sample in a study of T-cell memory formation after mild COVID-19. TCRdb reprocessed the 5' RACE reads via MiXCR and lists one record per CDR3 protein. This sample yields 450,000 or so distinct CDR3 sequences, of which 20% are seen a single time; roughly 8% belongs to the top ten. The sequencing input was PBMCs or a T cell subset sorted from them (not recorded which). These receptors came from an adult woman who had mild COVID-19 (a few samples of this study predate the infection). Cell type and time point are not known. Both conserved end residues are part of each CDR3. A D gene is named only where the DNA matches it firmly. The size of a clone is reported for some rows only, either as once, few or many, or as a class for expanded clones.

j_call | cdr3_length | v_call | clone_size | d_call | cdr3_nt | cdr3_aa
TRBJ2-1 | 13 | TRBV20-1 | few | TRBD2 | TGCAGTGCCGGACTAGCGGGAAACAATGAGCAGTTCTTC | CSAGLAGNNEQFF
TRBJ2-2 | 15 | TRBV7-7 | many | . | TGTGCTAGCAGCTTCGGCGGGTTGAACACCGGGGAGCTGTTTTTT | CASSFGGLNTGELFF
TRBJ1-1 | 13 | TRBV6-1 | few | . | TGTGCCAGCAGTGAAGCGTTTAGATTGGCGGCTTTCTTT | CASSEAFRLAAFF
TRBJ1-1 | 14 | TRBV2 | . | TRBD1 | TGTGCCAGCAGTGGGACAGGGCCGAACACTGAAGCTTTCTTT | CASSGTGPNTEAFF
TRBJ2-4 | 14 | TRBV20-1 | few | TRBD2 | TGCAGTGCTAGCCCGGGAGGGACCAAAAACATTCAGTACTTC | CSASPGGTKNIQYF
TRBJ2-1 | 14 | TRBV9 | . | . | TGTGCCAGCAGCGTAGCTGTCTCCTACAATGAGCAGTTCTTC | CASSVAVSYNEQFF
TRBJ2-1 | 14 | TRBV12-3/TRBV12-4 | few | . | TGTGCCAGCAGTTGGCTCCGAGCGGGCCATGAGCAGTTCTTC | CASSWLRAGHEQFF
TRBJ2-7 | 13 | TRBV24-1 | . | TRBD1 | TGTGCCACCAGTGGGACAGGGGACTACGAGCAGTACTTC | CATSGTGDYEQYF
TRBJ2-2 | 16 | TRBV12-3/TRBV12-4 | . | . | TGTGCCAGCAGTTTGGTTGGTCCCCCGAACACCGGGGAGCTGTTTTTT | CASSLVGPPNTGELFF
TRBJ1-4 | 14 | TRBV11-2 | few | . | TGTGCCAGCAGCTTCCCGGGAAGTAATGAAAAACTGTTTTTT | CASSFPGSNEKLFF
TRBJ1-2 | 13 | TRBV12-3/TRBV12-4 | few | . | TGTGCCAGCAGTTGGGGTTATAACTATGGCTACACCTTC | CASSWGYNYGYTF
TRBJ1-5 | 14 | TRBV5-1 | few | . | TGCGCCAGCAGCCCGGGACACCGCGATCAGCCCCAGCATTTT | CASSPGHRDQPQHF
TRBJ2-1 | 16 | TRBV14 | few | . | TGTGCCAGCAGCCTTCGGGACTGGGGCACCTACAATGAGCAGTTCTTC | CASSLRDWGTYNEQFF
TRBJ2-2 | 15 | TRBV7-2 | many | TRBD1 | TGTGCCAGCAGCTCGACAGGGGCCGGAACCGGGGAGCTGTTTTTT | CASSSTGAGTGELFF
TRBJ2-3 | 16 | TRBV9 | . | . | TGTGCCAGCAGCGTAGATGGTGACAGATGGGTGAATACGCAGTATTTT | CASSVDGDRWVNTQYF
TRBJ2-1 | 17 | TRBV12-3/TRBV12-4 | . | TRBD2 | TGTGCCAGCAGTTCTAGCGGGGGGGCGGTAACCTACAATGAGCAGTTCTTC | CASSSSGGAVTYNEQFF
TRBJ2-7 | 15 | TRBV27 | . | TRBD2 | TGTGCCAGCAGTTTTACTAGCGGGAGGTTCTACGAGCAGTACTTC | CASSFTSGRFYEQYF
TRBJ2-1 | 17 | TRBV5-1 | few | TRBD2 | TGCGCCAGCAGCTCGACTAGCGGGAGAATAGGGTACAATGAGCAGTTCTTC | CASSSTSGRIGYNEQFF
TRBJ2-7 | 14 | TRBV6-5 | few | . | TGTGCCAGCAGTTACTCGTCCACCCCCTACGAGCAGTACTTC | CASSYSSTPYEQYF
TRBJ2-7 | 15 | TRBV10-2 | . | TRBD2 | TGCGCCAGCAGGGTAGCGGGCCGTAGCTCCTACGAGCAGTACTTC | CASRVAGRSSYEQYF
TRBJ2-2 | 17 | TRBV12-5 | . | TRBD2 | TGTGCTAGTGGTCTAGGGGAGGGTTTGAAGGACACCGGGGAGCTGTTTTTT | CASGLGEGLKDTGELFF
TRBJ2-1 | 16 | TRBV5-1 | . | TRBD2 | TGCGCCAGCAGCTTGGAGCGGGAGATAGTCTACAATGAGCAGTTCTTC | CASSLEREIVYNEQFF
TRBJ2-2 | 15 | TRBV9 | . | . | TGTGCCAGCAGCGTTGGGGGGCAGGGGACCGGGGAGCTGTTTTTT | CASSVGGQGTGELFF
TRBJ1-1 | 12 | TRBV20-1 | . | . | TGCAGTGTAAGAGAGGAGGGAGCTGAAGCTTTCTTT | CSVREEGAEAFF
TRBJ2-5 | 16 | TRBV6-2/TRBV6-3 | . | TRBD1 | TGTGCCAGCAGTCCCAGGACAGGGGGAAGTTTGGAGACCCAGTACTTC | CASSPRTGGSLETQYF
TRBJ1-2 | 15 | TRBV6-6 | few | . | TGTGCCAGCACTCAATCCGCCGGGGGGGGTCATGGCTACACCTTC | CASTQSAGGGHGYTF
TRBJ2-7 | 14 | TRBV3-1 | . | TRBD2 | TGTGCCAGCAGCCATGCCCGGGGGGTGATCGAGCAGTACTTC | CASSHARGVIEQYF
TRBJ2-2 | 14 | TRBV12-3/TRBV12-4 | few | . | TGTGCCAGCAGACCCCCACCGAACACCGGGGAGCTGTTTTTT | CASRPPPNTGELFF
TRBJ1-1 | 12 | TRBV29-1 | . | . | TGCAGCGCCAACAGGGTGATCACTGAAGCTTTCTTT | CSANRVITEAFF
TRBJ2-4 | 14 | TRBV11-3 | few | TRBD1 | TGTGCCAGCAGCCATTGGGACAGCGCAAACATTCAGTACTTC | CASSHWDSANIQYF
TRBJ2-1 | 14 | TRBV29-1 | few | . | TGCAGCGTTGAACGCCACGGCGGGAACAATGAGCAGTTCTTC | CSVERHGGNNEQFF
TRBJ2-1 | 14 | TRBV7-3 | . | . | TGTGCCAGCAGCCCCCAAAGAACCTACAATGAGCAGTTCTTC | CASSPQRTYNEQFF
TRBJ2-7 | 16 | TRBV7-6 | few | TRBD1 | TGTGCCAGCAGCTCATACCCTCGAACAGGGGGCTACGAGCAGTACTTC | CASSSYPRTGGYEQYF
TRBJ2-4 | 12 | TRBV2 | . | . | TGTGCCACCGGGCGTTGGAAAAACATTCAGTACTTC | CATGRWKNIQYF
TRBJ2-7 | 15 | TRBV29-1 | . | TRBD2 | TGCAGCGTCGTATCCGGGACTAGTGAGTCCTACGAGCAGTACTTC | CSVVSGTSESYEQYF
TRBJ1-1 | 12 | TRBV12-3/TRBV12-4 | many | . | TGTGCCAGCAGTTGGGGGAACACTGAAGCTTTCTTT | CASSWGNTEAFF
TRBJ1-4 | 13 | TRBV7-9 | . | . | TGTGCCAGCAGCTGGGGGGAGGATGAAAAACTGTTTTTT | CASSWGEDEKLFF
TRBJ1-2 | 13 | TRBV29-1 | few | TRBD1 | TGCAGCGTTCACCCGACAGGGGGATTAGGCTACACCTTC | CSVHPTGGLGYTF